Below, one T cell receptor beta chain is given with its context. This specimen belongs to a study of blood T cell repertoires in COVID-19. Overall study context: T cells, B-cell-depleted T cells, or PBMCs supplied cDNA or gDNA.

Some clones are missing from TCRdb's copy, which holds only in-frame ones; the method was immunoSEQ multiplex PCR. The table lists about 73,000 clones, over 70% of them singletons. The specimen was peripheral blood. This TCR was sampled from an elderly man with active or convalescent COVID-19.

Here the CDR3 reads CATTPGTSGEGTQYF. As DNA, the CDR3 is TGTGCCACTACCCCCGGGACTAGCGGAGAGGGGACCCAGTACTTC. This chain connects TRBV15 to TRBJ2-5; 11 bases are shared with TRBD2. Per the germline V gene, CDR1 is LNHNV and CDR2 is YYDKDF (reference sequence). Trimming took 9 bases from V and 7 from J; bases not matched to a gene: 13. This CDR3 region has 15 residues.